One and the same sample provided the 9 T cell receptor beta chains below, sequenced in a study of blood T cell repertoires in COVID-19. Profiled with immunoSEQ multiplex PCR; TCRdb holds only in-frame clones, not every one. The sample consists of approximately 89,000 clones, roughly four fifths of them appearing once. The sample comprised peripheral blood. Receptors originate from a human donor in a cohort sampled during active COVID-19.

The chain joins TRBV6-6 to TRBJ1-1; no firm D call. The V gene lost 0 bases and the J gene lost 7 bases, with 12 bases spanning the gap. Germline V lookup: CDR1 MNHNY, CDR2 SVGAGI (reference sequence). The CDR3 contains 14 residues. CDR3 in DNA: TGTGCCAGCAGTTACTCTGCGTTGGGAGGTGAAGCTTTCTTT. Encoded protein: CASSYSALGGEAFF.

The chain recombines TRBV7-4 with TRBJ2-2; no reliable D call. Trimming took off 3 bases at V and 4 bases at J, with 15 bases between the two ends. Germline lookup yields CDR1 SGHVT and CDR2 SQSDAQ. This CDR3 has 16 residues. CDR3 region: CASSFYGLQSTGELFF. CDR3 coding DNA: TGTGCCAGCAGCTTCTACGGTCTTCAATCCACCGGGGAGCTGTTTTTT.

The V and J genes are TRBV7-2 and TRBJ2-2; TRBD1 might be the D (6 bases). The germline V gene encodes CDR1 SGHTA and CDR2 FQGNSA. The V end lost 4 bases, the J end lost 0 bases, and 15 bases lay between the germline ends. The CDR3 is 17 residues long. In DNA form, the CDR3 reads TGTGCCAGCAGCTCCCGGACAGACCACGCGAACACCGGGGAGCTGTTTTTT. As protein: CASSSRTDHANTGELFF.

This chain connects TRBV5-1 to TRBJ2-3; no firm D call. This CDR3 region has 15 residues. CDR1 is SGHRS, CDR2 YFSETQ, per germline. Trimming shortened V by 0 bases and J by 1 base, and 9 bases separated the two germline ends. The CDR3 DNA reads TGCGCCAGCAGCTTGGAAGTGGCGGGCACAGATACGCAGTATTTT. It encodes CASSLEVAGTDTQYF.

The chain couples TRBV19 to TRBJ1-1; weak D call: TRBD1 (6 bases). The germline V gene encodes CDR1 LNHDA and CDR2 SQIVND (reference sequence). CDR3 size: 13 residues. V was trimmed by 7 bases and J by 5 bases, leaving 14 bases between them. The CDR3 loop is CASKRGRETEAFF. DNA of the CDR3: TGTGCCAGTAAAAGGGGGAGAGAAACTGAAGCTTTCTTT.

This clone was seen a few times. The chain couples TRBV6-6 to TRBJ2-7; D remains unclear. The CDR3 has 14 residues. Germline V gene lookup returns CDR1 MNHNY and CDR2 SVGAGI (reference sequence). Trimming pared 6 bases from V and 0 bases from J, leaving 12 bases between. The CDR3 nucleotides read TGTGCCAGCAGCTCTCCCGTGAGCTCCTACGAGCAGTACTTC. Encoded protein: CASSSPVSSYEQYF.

The gene calls are TRBV19 and TRBJ1-1; D perhaps matches TRBD1 (5 bases). The CDR3 loop spans 11 amino acids. CDR1 LNHDA and CDR2 SQIVND come from the germline V gene (reference sequence). Deletions cut 6 bases from V and 8 bases from J, with 10 bases between. The CDR3 sequence: CASSLWTEAFF. Written as DNA, the CDR3 is TGTGCCAGTAGCTTATGGACAGAAGCTTTCTTT.

The rearrangement joins TRBV15 to TRBJ2-7, with 9 bases lining up with TRBD1. The V gene end was trimmed by 0 bases and the J gene end by 5 bases; junction bases not matched to a gene: 2. This CDR3 spans 14 amino acids. Per germline, CDR1 LNHNV and CDR2 YYDKDF (reference sequence). CDR3 sequence (DNA): TGTGCCACCAGCAGAGATTGGACAGGGGACGAGCAGTACTTC. Its protein product is CATSRDWTGDEQYF.

The chain uses TRBV4-1 and TRBJ2-1; 13 nucleotides line up with TRBD2. The V gene's germline CDR1 is MGHRA and CDR2 YSYEKL. The J segment lost 0 bases and the V segment lost 2 bases, leaving 10 bases of the junction unmatched. The CDR3 sequence is 20 residues long. The CDR3 nucleotides are TGCGCCAGCAGCCAAATACCGGGACTAGCGGGGTCTAGCTCCTACAATGAGCAGTTCTTC. Amino acid sequence: CASSQIPGLAGSSSYNEQFF.